Below, 17 T cell receptor beta chains from the same sample are listed, as sequenced in a study of blood T cell repertoires in COVID-19. The assay was immunoSEQ multiplex PCR, and TCRdb's table has in-frame clones only and misses some. Counted here are approximately 200,000 clones, roughly 85% occurring once; the ten biggest clones make up 4.5% to 6.5%. Sequenced material: peripheral blood. These TCRs come from a woman aged 25-40 years with acute or convalescent COVID-19.

The rearrangement uses TRBV10-2 and TRBJ1-1; D not resolved. This CDR3 contains 12 residues. Germline V gene sequence: CDR1 WSHSY, CDR2 SAAADI. V was cut by 6 bases and J by 8 bases, with 13 bases left in between. CDR3 loop: CASRSGFAEAFF. The CDR3 DNA reads TGCGCCAGCAGAAGCGGTTTCGCAGAAGCTTTCTTT.

J is TRBJ1-2 and V is TRBV15; 8 bases line up with TRBD1. V was clipped by 4 bases and J by 6 bases; unmatched bases: 7. The CDR3 runs 14 residues. CDR1 LNHNV and CDR2 YYDKDF come from the germline V gene (reference sequence). CDR3 amino acids: CATSTPGQADGYTF. The DNA for the CDR3 is TGTGCCACCAGCACACCGGGACAGGCAGATGGCTACACCTTC.

The chain employs TRBV5-1 and TRBJ1-1, with 8 bases aligning to TRBD1. The CDR3 runs 16 residues. Germline values: CDR1 SGHRS, CDR2 YFSETQ. V lost 0 bases to trimming and J lost 7 bases; unmatched junction nucleotides: 11. DNA of the CDR3: TGCGCCAGCAGCTTGGCCTTGACAGGGGCCCGGTTTGAAGCTTTCTTT. This sequence encodes CASSLALTGARFEAFF. The full variable domain, with the rest looked up from reference TRBV5-1 and TRBJ1-1, is KAGVTQTPRYLIKTRGQQVTLSCSPISGHRSVSWYQQTPGQGLQFLFEYFSETQRNKGNFPGRFSGRQFSNSRSEMNVSTLELGDSALYLCASSLALTGARFEAFFGQGTRLTVV.

This chain joins TRBV18 and TRBJ2-3, with 9 bases fitting TRBD2. V shed 8 bases, J shed 0 bases, and the junction held 6 bases outside the gene matches. CDR1 KGHSH and CDR2 LQKENI come from the germline V gene. The CDR3 is 15 residues long. The CDR3 is CASRGLAGSTDTQYF. CDR3 in DNA: TGTGCCAGCCGGGGGCTAGCGGGGAGCACAGATACGCAGTATTTT.

The chain combines TRBV28 with TRBJ1-2; 9 nucleotides match TRBD1. Germline CDR1 is MDHEN and CDR2 is SYDVKM. The CDR3 loop spans 18 amino acids. J lost 2 bases, V lost 4 bases, and 14 bases had no gene match. The CDR3 nucleotides read TGTGCCAGCAGTTCTCCGGGACAGGGTTGGCTCTCAAACTATGGCTACACCTTC. This gives the protein CASSSPGQGWLSNYGYTF.

This clone was observed many times. The chain carries TRBV19 and TRBJ1-5; 9 bases align to TRBD1. Trimming cost V 4 bases and J 6 bases; bases outside gene matches: 16. The CDR3 contains 18 residues. Germline-derived CDR1 and CDR2 are LNHDA and SQIVND (reference sequence). CDR3 loop: CASSRRSARDRGAQPQHF. The DNA of the CDR3 is TGTGCCAGTAGTAGACGGAGCGCACGAGACAGGGGGGCTCAGCCCCAGCATTTT.

The chain employs TRBV6-1 and TRBJ1-4; 7 bases fit TRBD1. With 3 bases clipped from V and 1 base from J, the junction kept 2 bases outside the gene matches. The V gene's germline CDR1 is MNHNS and CDR2 SASEGT. This CDR3 spans 15 amino acids. CDR3 sequence: CASSETGRTNEKLFF. CDR3 DNA sequence: TGTGCCAGCAGTGAGACAGGGAGAACTAATGAAAAACTGTTTTTT.

The rearrangement joins TRBV19 to TRBJ1-2; D might be TRBD1 (5 bases). Deletions cut 7 bases from V and 13 bases from J, with 22 bases between. Germline V gives CDR1 LNHDA, CDR2 SQIVND (reference sequence). The CDR3 is made up of 13 amino acids. CDR3 sequence: CASTDPLNRSPTF. The CDR3 DNA reads TGTGCCAGTACCGACCCTCTTAACAGGAGCCCCACCTTC.

V usage is TRBV28 and J usage is TRBJ2-5, with 11 bases fitting TRBD2. Looked up from germline, CDR1 is MDHEN and CDR2 is SYDVKM. The V and J ends lost 8 bases and 1 base, in that order; junction bases with no gene match: 18. The CDR3 loop spans 19 amino acids. The CDR3 protein is CASVLAGGLQKTSQETQYF. For the CDR3, the DNA is TGTGCCAGCGTCCTAGCGGGGGGCCTACAAAAGACCTCCCAAGAGACCCAGTACTTC.

The V gene is TRBV9, the J gene TRBJ1-5; D gene ambiguous. V lost 0 bases and J lost 4, with 8 bases in between. The CDR3 is made up of 14 amino acids. CDR1 is SGDLS, CDR2 YYNGEE, per germline. The CDR3 DNA follows: TGTGCCAGCAGCGTAGGTCTCGTGAATCAGCCCCAGCATTTT. Protein: CASSVGLVNQPQHF.

The chain couples TRBV29-1 to TRBJ1-2; 7 bases agree with TRBD1. Per germline, CDR1 SQVTM and CDR2 ANQGSEA. The CDR3 sequence is 11 residues long. CDR3 in DNA: TGCACCGGAGGGGGCGACTATGGCTACACCTTC. Its translation is CTGGGDYGYTF. Full variable domain (remainder filled in from reference TRBV29-1 and TRBJ1-2): SAVISQKPSRDICQRGTSLTIQCQVDSQVTMMFWYRQQPGQSLTLIATANQGSEATYESGFVIDKFPISRPNLTFSTLTVSNMSPEDSSIYLCTGGGDYGYTFGSGTRLTVV.

This rearrangement joins TRBV28 to TRBJ1-1; D remains unclear. Trimming pared 2 bases from V and 7 bases from J, leaving 11 bases between. Per the germline V gene, CDR1 is MDHEN and CDR2 is SYDVKM. This CDR3 has 13 amino acids. CDR3 DNA sequence: TGTGCCAGCAGTTTAAAGCTCGGGATTGAAGCTTTCTTT. As protein: CASSLKLGIEAFF.

This clone appeared a single time. The gene calls are TRBV6-5 and TRBJ1-2; 9 bases line up with TRBD1. This CDR3 contains 14 residues. V shed 6 bases, J shed 8 bases, and the junction held 10 bases outside the gene matches. Germline loops: CDR1 MNHEY, CDR2 SVGAGI. This chain's CDR3 is CASSRTQGAIGYTF. Written as DNA, the CDR3 is TGTGCCAGCAGCCGAACACAGGGGGCGATAGGCTACACCTTC.

This clone occurred a few times. The chain carries TRBV9 and TRBJ2-1; 13 nucleotides agree with TRBD2. V gave up 4 bases and J gave up 4 bases; unmatched junction bases: 5. Germline CDR1 SGDLS, CDR2 YYNGEE. This CDR3 contains 16 residues. CDR3 protein: CASSPKGLAGYNEQFF. CDR3 nucleotides: TGTGCCAGCAGCCCGAAGGGACTAGCGGGGTACAATGAGCAGTTCTTC.

The chain joins TRBV30 to TRBJ2-5; no clear D gene. V dropped 3 bases and J dropped 3 bases, with 8 bases sitting between them. Germline CDR1 GTSNPN, CDR2 SVGIG (reference sequence). This CDR3 contains 12 residues. The CDR3 region has the DNA TGTGCCTGGAGGATCTACGAAGAGACCCAGTACTTC. This codes for CAWRIYEETQYF.

The chain joins TRBV30 to TRBJ2-2; D gene unclear. The CDR3 consists of 12 residues. The germline gives CDR1 GTSNPN, CDR2 SVGIG (reference sequence). The V end was cut by 0 bases, the J end by 6 bases, with 5 bases between. The CDR3 DNA follows: TGTGCCTGGAGTGTAAGAGCCGGGGAGCTGTTTTTT. This codes for CAWSVRAGELFF. The full variable domain, rest sourced from reference TRBV30 and TRBJ2-2, is SQTIHQWPATLVQPVGSPLSLECTVEGTSNPNLYWYRQAAGRGLQLLFYSVGIGQISSEVPQNLSASRPQDRQFILSSKKLLLSDSGFYLCAWSVRAGELFFGEGSRLTVL.

As to this clone: At one end, the junction sequence differs from germline, possibly due to a read error. The chain recombines TRBV7-2 with TRBJ1-5; 8 bases are a match to TRBD1. CDR1 is SGHTA, CDR2 FQGNSA, per germline. The CDR3 consists of 16 residues. DNA for the CDR3: TGTGCCGGCAGCTTAGCGTTGGACAGGGGCAATCAGCCCCAGCATTTT. Its translation: CAGSLALDRGNQPQHF.